Listed below are T cell receptor beta chains from one sample, sequenced in a study of cytomegalovirus exposure and HLA in healthy donors. Sequencing was performed with immunoSEQ multiplex PCR; in TCRdb, only in-frame clones are kept and a portion is missing. The sample has around 80,000 clones, under 65% seen once. The sample taken for sequencing was PBMCs. All receptors come from a male donor in good health and CMV-seropositive. Both conserved end residues are trimmed from each CDR3. Clone size, where shown, is once, few, many, or a class for clones that have expanded.

V gene: TRBV6-5
J gene: TRBJ1-6
clone size: NA
CDR3 protein: ASSADGGTLLH

V gene: TRBV6-5
J gene: TRBJ1-1
clone size: few
CDR3 protein: ATGGWETEAF

V gene: TRBV4-3
J gene: TRBJ2-7
clone size: NA
CDR3 protein: ASSRDRGDEQY

V gene: TRBV30
J gene: TRBJ2-4
clone size: NA
CDR3 protein: AWSGGGAGKNIQY

V gene: TRBV27
J gene: TRBJ1-5
clone size: NA
CDR3 protein: ASSLEGGQYQPQH

V gene: TRBV4-2
J gene: TRBJ1-4
clone size: NA
CDR3 protein: ASSRTGTGAEKLF

V gene: TRBV6-5
J gene: TRBJ2-7
clone size: NA
CDR3 protein: ASSYSTGLEQY

V gene: TRBV29-1
J gene: TRBJ2-5
clone size: few
CDR3 protein: SVDGADRSQLETQY

V gene: TRBV10-2
J gene: TRBJ2-1
clone size: NA
CDR3 protein: ASRERGGTIYNEQF

V gene: TRBV7-9
J gene: TRBJ1-1
clone size: NA
CDR3 protein: ASSLSLPHTEAF

V gene: TRBV7-9
J gene: TRBJ1-1
clone size: NA
CDR3 protein: ASSFDISSTEAF

V gene: TRBV25-1
J gene: TRBJ1-5
clone size: NA
CDR3 protein: ASSDGGRPQH

V gene: TRBV5-4
J gene: TRBJ1-2
clone size: NA
CDR3 protein: ASSLVSGAGGYT

V gene: TRBV30
J gene: TRBJ1-1
clone size: NA
CDR3 protein: AWGTVLITEAF

V gene: TRBV13
J gene: TRBJ1-5
clone size: NA
CDR3 protein: ASSGGGQPQH

V gene: TRBV4-1
J gene: TRBJ2-2
clone size: NA
CDR3 protein: ASSQDFRTSKDGELF

V gene: TRBV19
J gene: TRBJ2-5
clone size: few
CDR3 protein: ASSILAGAETQY

V gene: TRBV7-3
J gene: TRBJ2-6
clone size: NA
CDR3 protein: ASSLAGGFGANVLT

V gene: TRBV4-1
J gene: TRBJ2-1
clone size: NA
CDR3 protein: ASSHLGQGSNEQF

V gene: TRBV7-3
J gene: TRBJ2-7
clone size: NA
CDR3 protein: ASSLARAGRPYEQY

V gene: TRBV5-6
J gene: TRBJ2-7
clone size: NA
CDR3 protein: ASKKTGGAYEQY

V gene: TRBV30
J gene: TRBJ1-2
clone size: NA
CDR3 protein: AWSRDRPYGYT

V gene: TRBV29-1
J gene: TRBJ1-1
clone size: NA
CDR3 protein: SSDTRGNTEAF

V gene: TRBV6-5
J gene: TRBJ2-4
clone size: few
CDR3 protein: ASGPTGGGNIQY

V gene: TRBV28
J gene: TRBJ2-1
clone size: NA
CDR3 protein: ASSPRPGTSGGYSYNEQF

V gene: TRBV28
J gene: TRBJ2-2
clone size: once
CDR3 protein: ASSQTGSGELF

V gene: TRBV9
J gene: TRBJ2-7
clone size: NA
CDR3 protein: ASSRTSGAGGSSYEQY

V gene: TRBV5-4
J gene: TRBJ2-2
clone size: NA
CDR3 protein: ASRRTGTSGNTGELF

V gene: TRBV6-5
J gene: TRBJ2-5
clone size: NA
CDR3 protein: ASSYSGGGAKTQY

V gene: TRBV30
J gene: TRBJ1-2
clone size: NA
CDR3 protein: AWMLRNYGYT

V gene: TRBV5-1
J gene: TRBJ1-1
clone size: few
CDR3 protein: ASSSAGNTEAF

V gene: TRBV6-5
J gene: TRBJ1-6
clone size: NA
CDR3 protein: ASRDRGNSPLH

V gene: TRBV5-8
J gene: TRBJ2-5
clone size: NA
CDR3 protein: ASSLSFRGTQETQY

V gene: TRBV4-3
J gene: TRBJ1-5
clone size: many
CDR3 protein: ASSQDLRGLQPQH

V gene: TRBV30
J gene: TRBJ1-3
clone size: NA
CDR3 protein: AWSVGAERFGNTIY

V gene: TRBV29-1
J gene: TRBJ1-1
clone size: NA
CDR3 protein: SVGGWGDNTEAF

V gene: TRBV10-3
J gene: TRBJ2-1
clone size: once
CDR3 protein: AAAALAGGPGEQF